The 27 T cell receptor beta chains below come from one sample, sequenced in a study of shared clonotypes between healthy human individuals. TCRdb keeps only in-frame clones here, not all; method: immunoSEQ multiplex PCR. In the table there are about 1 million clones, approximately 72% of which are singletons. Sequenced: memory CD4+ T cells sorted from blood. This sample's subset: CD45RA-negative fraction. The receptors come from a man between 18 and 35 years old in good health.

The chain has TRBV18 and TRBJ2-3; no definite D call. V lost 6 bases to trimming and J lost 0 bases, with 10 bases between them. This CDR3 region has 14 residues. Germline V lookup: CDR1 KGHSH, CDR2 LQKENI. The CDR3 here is CASSFSTSTDTQYF. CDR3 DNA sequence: TGTGCCAGCTCGTTTAGTACTAGCACAGATACGCAGTATTTT. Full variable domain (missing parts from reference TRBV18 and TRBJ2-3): NAGVMQNPRHLVRRRGQEARLRCSPMKGHSHVYWYRQLPEEGLKFMVYLQKENIIDESGMPKERFSAEFPKEGPSILRIQQVVRGDSAAYFCASSFSTSTDTQYFGPGTRLTVL.

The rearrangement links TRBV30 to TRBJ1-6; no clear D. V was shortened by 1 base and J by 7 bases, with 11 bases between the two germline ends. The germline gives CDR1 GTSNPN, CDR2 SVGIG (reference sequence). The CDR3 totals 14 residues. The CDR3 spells CAWSGTVTNSPLHF. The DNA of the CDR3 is TGTGCCTGGAGTGGTACAGTTACAAATTCACCCCTCCACTTT.

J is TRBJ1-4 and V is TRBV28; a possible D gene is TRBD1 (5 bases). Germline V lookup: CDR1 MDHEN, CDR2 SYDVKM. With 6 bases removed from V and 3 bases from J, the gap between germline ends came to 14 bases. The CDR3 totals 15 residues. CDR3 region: CASSFEGQPNEKLFF. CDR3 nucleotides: TGTGCCAGCAGCTTTGAGGGGCAACCTAATGAAAAACTGTTTTTT.

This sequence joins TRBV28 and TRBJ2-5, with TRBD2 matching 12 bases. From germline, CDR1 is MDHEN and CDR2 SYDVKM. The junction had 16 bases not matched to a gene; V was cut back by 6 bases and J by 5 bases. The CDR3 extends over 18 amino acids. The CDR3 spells CASSSALILAGGSETQYF. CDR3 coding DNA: TGTGCCAGCAGCTCCGCCTTAATTCTAGCGGGGGGGTCGGAGACCCAGTACTTC.

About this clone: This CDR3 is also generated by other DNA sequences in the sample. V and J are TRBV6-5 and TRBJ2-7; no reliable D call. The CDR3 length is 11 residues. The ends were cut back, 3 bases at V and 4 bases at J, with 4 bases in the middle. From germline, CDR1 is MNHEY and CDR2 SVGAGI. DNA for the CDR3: TGTGCCAGCAGTTATCGGTACGAGCAGTACTTC. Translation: CASSYRYEQYF.

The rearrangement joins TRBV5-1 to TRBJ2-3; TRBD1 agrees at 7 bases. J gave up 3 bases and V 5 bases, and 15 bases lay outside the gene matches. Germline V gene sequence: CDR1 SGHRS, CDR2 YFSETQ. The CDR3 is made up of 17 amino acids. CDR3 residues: CASRRQGVGQVTDTQYF. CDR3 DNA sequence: TGCGCCAGCAGGAGACAGGGAGTGGGACAAGTGACAGATACGCAGTATTTT.

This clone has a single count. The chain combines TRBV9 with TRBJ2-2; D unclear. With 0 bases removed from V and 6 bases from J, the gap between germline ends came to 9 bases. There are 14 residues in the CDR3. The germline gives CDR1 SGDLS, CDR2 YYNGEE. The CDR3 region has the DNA TGTGCCAGCAGCGTAGGGACGACACCCGGGGAGCTGTTTTTT. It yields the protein CASSVGTTPGELFF.

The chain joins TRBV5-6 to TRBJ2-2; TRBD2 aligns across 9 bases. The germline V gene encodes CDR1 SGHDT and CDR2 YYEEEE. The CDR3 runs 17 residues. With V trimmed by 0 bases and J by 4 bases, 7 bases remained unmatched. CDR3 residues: CASSLGGLAGITGELFF. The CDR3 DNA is TGTGCCAGCAGCTTGGGCGGCCTAGCGGGGATCACCGGGGAGCTGTTTTTT.

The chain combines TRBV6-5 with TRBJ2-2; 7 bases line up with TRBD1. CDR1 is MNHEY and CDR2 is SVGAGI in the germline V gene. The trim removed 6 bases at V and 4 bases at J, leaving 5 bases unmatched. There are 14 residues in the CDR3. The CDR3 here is CASSKTGSTGELFF. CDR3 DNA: TGTGCCAGCAGCAAGACAGGGAGCACCGGGGAGCTGTTTTTT.

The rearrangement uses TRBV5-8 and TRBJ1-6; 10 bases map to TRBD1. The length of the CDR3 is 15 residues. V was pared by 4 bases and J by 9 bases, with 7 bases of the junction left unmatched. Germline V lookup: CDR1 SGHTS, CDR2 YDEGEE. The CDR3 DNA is TGTGCCAGCAGCGGCCGGACAGGGGGAAGTTCACCCCTCCACTTT. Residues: CASSGRTGGSSPLHF.

The DNA of the CDR3 is TGTGCCAGCAGCGTAGGTTCCGGGGGCAGTCAGCCCCAGCATTTT. Encoded protein: CASSVGSGGSQPQHF. This chain connects TRBV9 to TRBJ1-5; D possibly corresponds to TRBD1 (6 bases). The CDR3 is made up of 15 amino acids. V lost 0 bases and J lost 6, with 13 bases in between. Germline V lookup: CDR1 SGDLS, CDR2 YYNGEE.

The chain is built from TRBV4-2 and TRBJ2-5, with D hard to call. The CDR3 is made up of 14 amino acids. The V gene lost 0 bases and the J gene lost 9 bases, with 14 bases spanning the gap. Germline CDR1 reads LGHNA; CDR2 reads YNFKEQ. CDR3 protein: CASSQEGLNTAQYF. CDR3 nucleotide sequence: TGTGCCAGCAGCCAAGAAGGATTAAACACAGCCCAGTACTTC.

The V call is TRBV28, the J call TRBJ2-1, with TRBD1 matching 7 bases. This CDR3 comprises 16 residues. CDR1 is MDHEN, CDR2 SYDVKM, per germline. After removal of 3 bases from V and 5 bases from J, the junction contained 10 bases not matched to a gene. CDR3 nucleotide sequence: TGTGCCAGCAGTTTCCTCGGACAGGAGGTTAACAATGAGCAGTTCTTC. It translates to CASSFLGQEVNNEQFF.

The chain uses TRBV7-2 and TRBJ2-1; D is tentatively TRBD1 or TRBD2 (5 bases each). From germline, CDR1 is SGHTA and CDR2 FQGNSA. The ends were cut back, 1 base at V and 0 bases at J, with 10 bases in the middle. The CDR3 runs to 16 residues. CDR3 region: CASSLEGDPSYNEQFF. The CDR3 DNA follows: TGTGCCAGCAGCTTAGAAGGGGACCCCTCCTACAATGAGCAGTTCTTC.

CDR3 residues: CASRGQNKETQYF. The CDR3 bases are TGTGCCAGCCGGGGACAGAACAAAGAGACCCAGTACTTC. The chain joins TRBV27 to TRBJ2-5; 7 nucleotides line up with TRBD1. Looked up from germline, CDR1 is MNHEY and CDR2 is SMNVEV (reference sequence). Losses at the gene ends were 8 bases for V and 3 bases for J; bases not matched to a gene: 6. This CDR3 is built from 13 residues.

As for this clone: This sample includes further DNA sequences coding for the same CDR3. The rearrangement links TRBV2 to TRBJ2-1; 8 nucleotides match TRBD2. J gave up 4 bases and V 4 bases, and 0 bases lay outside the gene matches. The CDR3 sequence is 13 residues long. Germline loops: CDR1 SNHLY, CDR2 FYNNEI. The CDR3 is CASSGLAYNEQFF. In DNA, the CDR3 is TGTGCCAGCAGTGGACTAGCGTACAATGAGCAGTTCTTC.

This chain's CDR3 is CASSSELGRTQYF. As DNA, the CDR3 is TGTGCCAGCAGTTCGGAGCTGGGCAGGACGCAGTATTTT. The gene calls are TRBV6-5 and TRBJ2-3; D remains ambiguous. Per germline, CDR1 MNHEY and CDR2 SVGAGI. Trimming took off 4 bases at V and 9 bases at J, with 14 bases between the two ends. The CDR3 has 13 residues.

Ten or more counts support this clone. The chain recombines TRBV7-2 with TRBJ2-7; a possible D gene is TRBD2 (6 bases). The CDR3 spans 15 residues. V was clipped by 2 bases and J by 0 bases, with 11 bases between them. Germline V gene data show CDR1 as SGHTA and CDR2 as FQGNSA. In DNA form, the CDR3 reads TGTGCCAGCAGCTTAAGCGGGCCGAGCTCCTACGAGCAGTACTTC. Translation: CASSLSGPSSYEQYF.

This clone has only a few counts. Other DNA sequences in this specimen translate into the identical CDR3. CDR3 nucleotides: TGTGCCAGCAGTTTGGGGGGAGCCAAAAACATTCAGTACTTC. It is translated as CASSLGGAKNIQYF. The chain is built from TRBV28 and TRBJ2-4, with D maybe TRBD2 (6 bases). The CDR3 consists of 14 residues. CDR1 is MDHEN and CDR2 is SYDVKM in the germline V gene. The V end was cut by 3 bases, the J end by 0 bases, with 6 bases between.

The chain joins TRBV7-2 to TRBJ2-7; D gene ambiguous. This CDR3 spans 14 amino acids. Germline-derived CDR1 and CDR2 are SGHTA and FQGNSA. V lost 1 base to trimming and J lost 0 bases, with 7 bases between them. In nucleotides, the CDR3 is TGTGCCAGCAGCTTAGAACACTCCTCCTACGAGCAGTACTTC. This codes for CASSLEHSSYEQYF. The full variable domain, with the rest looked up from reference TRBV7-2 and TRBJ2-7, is GAGVSQSPSNKVTEKGKDVELRCDPISGHTALYWYRQSLGQGLEFLIYFQGNSAPDKSGLPSDRFSAERTGGSVSTLTIQRTQQEDSAVYLCASSLEHSSYEQYFGPGTRLTVT.

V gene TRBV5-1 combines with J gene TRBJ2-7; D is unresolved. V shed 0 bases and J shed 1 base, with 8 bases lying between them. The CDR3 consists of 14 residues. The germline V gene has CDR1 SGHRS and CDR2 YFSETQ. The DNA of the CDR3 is TGCGCCAGCAGCTTGGCCCCAGGATCCTACGAGCAGTACTTC. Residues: CASSLAPGSYEQYF. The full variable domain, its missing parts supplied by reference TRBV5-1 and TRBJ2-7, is KAGVTQTPRYLIKTRGQQVTLSCSPISGHRSVSWYQQTPGQGLQFLFEYFSETQRNKGNFPGRFSGRQFSNSRSEMNVSTLELGDSALYLCASSLAPGSYEQYFGPGTRLTVT.

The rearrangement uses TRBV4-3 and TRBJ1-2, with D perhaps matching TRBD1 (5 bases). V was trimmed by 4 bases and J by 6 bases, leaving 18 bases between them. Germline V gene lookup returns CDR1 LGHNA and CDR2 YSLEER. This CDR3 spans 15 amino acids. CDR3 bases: TGCGCCAGCAGCCTTTCAACACAGGCTAAAAATGGCTACACCTTC. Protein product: CASSLSTQAKNGYTF.

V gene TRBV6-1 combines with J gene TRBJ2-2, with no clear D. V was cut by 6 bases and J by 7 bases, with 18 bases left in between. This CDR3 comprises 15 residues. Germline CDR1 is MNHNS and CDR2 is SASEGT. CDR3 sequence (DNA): TGTGCCAGCAGGTCCGTACCTGTAGGTGTCGGGGAGCTGTTTTTT. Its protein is CASRSVPVGVGELFF.

CDR3: CASSGTGPNQPQHF. The CDR3 bases are TGTGCCAGCAGTGGGACAGGGCCCAATCAGCCCCAGCATTTT. The genes are TRBV6-1 and TRBJ1-5, with 8 bases that match TRBD1. The germline V gene has CDR1 MNHNS and CDR2 SASEGT. The CDR3 totals 14 residues. V trimming: 4 bases; J trimming: 3 bases; junction bases outside the gene matches: 2.

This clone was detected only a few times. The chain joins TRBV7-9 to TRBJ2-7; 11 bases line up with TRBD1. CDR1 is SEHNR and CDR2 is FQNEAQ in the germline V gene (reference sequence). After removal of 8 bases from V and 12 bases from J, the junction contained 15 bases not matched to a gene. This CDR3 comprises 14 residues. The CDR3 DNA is TGTGCCAGCTCCCAGGGAGGACAGGGGGCTTCGAGGTACTTC. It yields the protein CASSQGGQGASRYF.

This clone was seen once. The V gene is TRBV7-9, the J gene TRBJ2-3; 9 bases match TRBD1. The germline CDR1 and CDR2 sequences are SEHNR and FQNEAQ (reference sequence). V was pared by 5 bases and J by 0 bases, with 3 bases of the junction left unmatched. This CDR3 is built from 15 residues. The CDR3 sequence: CASSTGQGSTDTQYF. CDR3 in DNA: TGTGCCAGCAGCACTGGACAGGGGAGCACAGATACGCAGTATTTT.

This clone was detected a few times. The CDR3 here is CASITGGYGYTF. Here the CDR3 DNA reads TGTGCCAGCATTACAGGGGGTTATGGCTACACCTTC. V gene TRBV28 combines with J gene TRBJ1-2; 8 bases align to TRBD1. Looked up from germline, CDR1 is MDHEN and CDR2 is SYDVKM. With 7 bases clipped from V and 5 bases from J, the junction kept 3 bases outside the gene matches. The CDR3 sequence is 12 residues long.